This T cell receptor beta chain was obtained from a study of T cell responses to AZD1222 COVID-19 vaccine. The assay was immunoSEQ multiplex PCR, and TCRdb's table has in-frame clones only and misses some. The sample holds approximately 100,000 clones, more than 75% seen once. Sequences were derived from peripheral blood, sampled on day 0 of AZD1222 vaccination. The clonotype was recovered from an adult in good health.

The CDR3 DNA is TGTGCCAGCAGGGGACTAGCGGGGGGGTTGTCCTACAATGAGCAGTTCTTC. It encodes CASRGLAGGLSYNEQFF. V and J are TRBV2 and TRBJ2-1; 16 nucleotides line up with TRBD2. Trimming cost V 6 bases and J 1 base; bases outside gene matches: 3. The germline V gene has CDR1 SNHLY and CDR2 FYNNEI. The CDR3 runs 17 residues.